This T cell receptor (beta chain) was identified in a study of blood T cell repertoires in COVID-19. The overall study: Sample material is recorded as cDNA or gDNA derived from T cells, B-cell-depleted T cells, or PBMCs.

V gave up 1 base and J gave up 0 bases, with 16 bases separating them. CDR1 and CDR2 from the germline V gene are MGHRA and YSYEKL. CDR3 size: 18 residues. Clones were read by immunoSEQ multiplex PCR, and TCRdb kept only the in-frame ones, dropping some. The sample carries around 390,000 clones, roughly 89% recorded once. The sequencing sample was made of PBMCs or T cells enriched from blood (not recorded which). The clonotype was recovered from a woman between 50 and 59 years old who had recovered from COVID-19. The chain is built from TRBV4-1 and TRBJ1-3; D remains unclear. CDR3 protein: CASSQGSAYSYSGNTIYF. DNA of the CDR3: TGCGCCAGCAGCCAAGGTTCCGCTTACTCTTACTCTGGAAACACCATATATTTT.